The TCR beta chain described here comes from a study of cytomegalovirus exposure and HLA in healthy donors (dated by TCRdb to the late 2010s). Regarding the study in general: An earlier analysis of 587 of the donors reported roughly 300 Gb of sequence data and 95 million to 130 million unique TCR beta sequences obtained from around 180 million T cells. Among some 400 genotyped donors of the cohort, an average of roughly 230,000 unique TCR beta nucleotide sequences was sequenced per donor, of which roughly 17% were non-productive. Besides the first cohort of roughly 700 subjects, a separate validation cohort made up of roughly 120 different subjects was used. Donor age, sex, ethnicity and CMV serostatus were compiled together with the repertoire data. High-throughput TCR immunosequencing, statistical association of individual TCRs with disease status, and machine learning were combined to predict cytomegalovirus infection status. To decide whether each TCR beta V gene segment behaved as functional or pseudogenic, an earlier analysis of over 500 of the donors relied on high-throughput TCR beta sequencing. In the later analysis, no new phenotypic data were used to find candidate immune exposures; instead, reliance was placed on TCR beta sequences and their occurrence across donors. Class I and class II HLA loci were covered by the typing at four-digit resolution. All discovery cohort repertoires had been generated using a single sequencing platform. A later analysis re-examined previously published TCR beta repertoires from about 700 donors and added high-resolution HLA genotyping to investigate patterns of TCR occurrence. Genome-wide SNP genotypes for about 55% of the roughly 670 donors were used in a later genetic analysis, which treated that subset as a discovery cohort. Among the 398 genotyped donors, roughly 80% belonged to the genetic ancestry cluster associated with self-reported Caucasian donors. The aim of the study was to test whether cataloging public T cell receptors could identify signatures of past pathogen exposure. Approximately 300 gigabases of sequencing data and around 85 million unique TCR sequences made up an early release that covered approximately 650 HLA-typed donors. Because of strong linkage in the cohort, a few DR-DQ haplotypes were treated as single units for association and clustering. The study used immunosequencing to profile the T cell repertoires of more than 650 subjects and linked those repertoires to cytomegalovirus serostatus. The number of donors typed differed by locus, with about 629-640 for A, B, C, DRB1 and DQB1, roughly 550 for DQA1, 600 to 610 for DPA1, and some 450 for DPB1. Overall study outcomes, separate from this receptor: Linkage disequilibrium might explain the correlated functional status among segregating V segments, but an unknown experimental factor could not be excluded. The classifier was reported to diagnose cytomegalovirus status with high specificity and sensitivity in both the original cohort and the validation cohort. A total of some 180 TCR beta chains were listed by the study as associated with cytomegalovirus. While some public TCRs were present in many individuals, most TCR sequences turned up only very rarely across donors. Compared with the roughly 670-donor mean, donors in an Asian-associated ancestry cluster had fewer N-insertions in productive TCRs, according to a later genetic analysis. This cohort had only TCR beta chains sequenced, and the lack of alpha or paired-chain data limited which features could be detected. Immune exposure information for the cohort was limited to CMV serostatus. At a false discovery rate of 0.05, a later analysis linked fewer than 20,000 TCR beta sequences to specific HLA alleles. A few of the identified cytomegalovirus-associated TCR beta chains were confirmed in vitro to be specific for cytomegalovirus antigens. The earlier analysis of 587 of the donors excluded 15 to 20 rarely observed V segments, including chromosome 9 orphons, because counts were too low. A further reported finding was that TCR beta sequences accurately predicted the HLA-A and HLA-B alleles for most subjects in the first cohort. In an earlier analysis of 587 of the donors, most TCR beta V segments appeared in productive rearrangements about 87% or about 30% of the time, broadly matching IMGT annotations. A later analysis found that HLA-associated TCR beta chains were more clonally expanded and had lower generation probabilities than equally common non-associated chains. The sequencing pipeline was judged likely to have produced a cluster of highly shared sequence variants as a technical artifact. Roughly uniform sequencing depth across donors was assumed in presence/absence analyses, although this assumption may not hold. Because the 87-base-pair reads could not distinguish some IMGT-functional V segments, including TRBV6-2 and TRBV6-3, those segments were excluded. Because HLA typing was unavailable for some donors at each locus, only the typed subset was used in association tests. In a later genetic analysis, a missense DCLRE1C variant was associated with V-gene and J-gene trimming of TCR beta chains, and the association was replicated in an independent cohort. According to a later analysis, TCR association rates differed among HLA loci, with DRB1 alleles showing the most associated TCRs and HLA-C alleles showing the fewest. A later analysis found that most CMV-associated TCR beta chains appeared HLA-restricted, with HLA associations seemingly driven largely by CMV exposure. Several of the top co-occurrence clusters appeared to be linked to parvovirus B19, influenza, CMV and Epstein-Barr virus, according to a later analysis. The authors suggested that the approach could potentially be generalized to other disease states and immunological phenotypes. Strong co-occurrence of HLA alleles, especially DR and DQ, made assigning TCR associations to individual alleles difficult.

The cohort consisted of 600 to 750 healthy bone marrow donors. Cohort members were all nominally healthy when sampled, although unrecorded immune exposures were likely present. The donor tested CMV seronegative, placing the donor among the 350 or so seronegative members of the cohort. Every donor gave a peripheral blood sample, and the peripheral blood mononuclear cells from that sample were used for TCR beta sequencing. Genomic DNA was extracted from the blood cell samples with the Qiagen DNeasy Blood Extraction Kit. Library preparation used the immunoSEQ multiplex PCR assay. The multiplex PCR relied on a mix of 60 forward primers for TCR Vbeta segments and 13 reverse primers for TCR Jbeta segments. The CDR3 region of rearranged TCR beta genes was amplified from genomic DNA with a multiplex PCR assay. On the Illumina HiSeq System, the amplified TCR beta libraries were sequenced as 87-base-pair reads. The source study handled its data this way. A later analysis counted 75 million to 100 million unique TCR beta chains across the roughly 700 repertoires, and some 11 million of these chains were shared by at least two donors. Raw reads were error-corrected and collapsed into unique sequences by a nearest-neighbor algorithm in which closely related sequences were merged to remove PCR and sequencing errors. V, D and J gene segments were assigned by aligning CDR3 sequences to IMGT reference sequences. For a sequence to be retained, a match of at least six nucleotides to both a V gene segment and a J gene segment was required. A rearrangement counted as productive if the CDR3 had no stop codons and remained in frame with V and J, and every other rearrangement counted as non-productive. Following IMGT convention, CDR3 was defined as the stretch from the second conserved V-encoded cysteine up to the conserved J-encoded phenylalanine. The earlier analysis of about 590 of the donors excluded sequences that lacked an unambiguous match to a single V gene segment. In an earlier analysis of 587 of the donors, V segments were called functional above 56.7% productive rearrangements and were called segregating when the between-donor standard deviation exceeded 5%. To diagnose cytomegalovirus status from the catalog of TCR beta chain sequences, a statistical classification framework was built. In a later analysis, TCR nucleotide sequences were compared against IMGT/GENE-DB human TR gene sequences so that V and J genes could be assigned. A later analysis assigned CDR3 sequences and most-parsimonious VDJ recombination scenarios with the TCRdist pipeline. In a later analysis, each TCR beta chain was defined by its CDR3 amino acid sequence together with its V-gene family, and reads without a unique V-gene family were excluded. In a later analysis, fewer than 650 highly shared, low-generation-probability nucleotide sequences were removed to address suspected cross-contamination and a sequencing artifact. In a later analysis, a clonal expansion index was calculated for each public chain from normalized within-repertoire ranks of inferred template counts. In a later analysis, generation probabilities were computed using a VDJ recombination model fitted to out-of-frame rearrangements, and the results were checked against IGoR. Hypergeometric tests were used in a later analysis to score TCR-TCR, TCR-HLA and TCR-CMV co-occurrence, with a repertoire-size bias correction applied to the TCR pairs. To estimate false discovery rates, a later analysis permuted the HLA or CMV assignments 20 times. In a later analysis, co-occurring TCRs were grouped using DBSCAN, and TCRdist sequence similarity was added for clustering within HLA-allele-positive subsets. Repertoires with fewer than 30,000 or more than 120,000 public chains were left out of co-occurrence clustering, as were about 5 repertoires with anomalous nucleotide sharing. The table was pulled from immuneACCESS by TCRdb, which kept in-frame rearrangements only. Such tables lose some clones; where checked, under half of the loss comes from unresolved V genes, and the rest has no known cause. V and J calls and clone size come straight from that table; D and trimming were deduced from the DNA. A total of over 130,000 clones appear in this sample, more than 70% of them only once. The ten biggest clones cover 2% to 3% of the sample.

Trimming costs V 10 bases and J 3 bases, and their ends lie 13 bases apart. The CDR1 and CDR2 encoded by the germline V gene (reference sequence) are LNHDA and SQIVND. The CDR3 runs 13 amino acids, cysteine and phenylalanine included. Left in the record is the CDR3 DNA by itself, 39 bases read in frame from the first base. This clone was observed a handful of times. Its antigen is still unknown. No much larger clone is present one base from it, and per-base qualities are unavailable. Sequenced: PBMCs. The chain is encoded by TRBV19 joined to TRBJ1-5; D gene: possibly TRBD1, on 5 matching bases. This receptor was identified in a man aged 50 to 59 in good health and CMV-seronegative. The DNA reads TGTGCCACCTCAGACAGAAACAATCAGCCCCAGCATTTT. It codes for CATSDRNNQPQHF. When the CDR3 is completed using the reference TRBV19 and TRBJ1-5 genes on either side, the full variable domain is DGGITQSPKYLFRKEGQNVTLSCEQNLNHDAMYWYRQDPGQGLRLIYYSQIVNDFQKGDIAEGYSVSREKKESFPLTVTSAQKNPTAFYLCATSDRNNQPQHFGDGTRLSIL.